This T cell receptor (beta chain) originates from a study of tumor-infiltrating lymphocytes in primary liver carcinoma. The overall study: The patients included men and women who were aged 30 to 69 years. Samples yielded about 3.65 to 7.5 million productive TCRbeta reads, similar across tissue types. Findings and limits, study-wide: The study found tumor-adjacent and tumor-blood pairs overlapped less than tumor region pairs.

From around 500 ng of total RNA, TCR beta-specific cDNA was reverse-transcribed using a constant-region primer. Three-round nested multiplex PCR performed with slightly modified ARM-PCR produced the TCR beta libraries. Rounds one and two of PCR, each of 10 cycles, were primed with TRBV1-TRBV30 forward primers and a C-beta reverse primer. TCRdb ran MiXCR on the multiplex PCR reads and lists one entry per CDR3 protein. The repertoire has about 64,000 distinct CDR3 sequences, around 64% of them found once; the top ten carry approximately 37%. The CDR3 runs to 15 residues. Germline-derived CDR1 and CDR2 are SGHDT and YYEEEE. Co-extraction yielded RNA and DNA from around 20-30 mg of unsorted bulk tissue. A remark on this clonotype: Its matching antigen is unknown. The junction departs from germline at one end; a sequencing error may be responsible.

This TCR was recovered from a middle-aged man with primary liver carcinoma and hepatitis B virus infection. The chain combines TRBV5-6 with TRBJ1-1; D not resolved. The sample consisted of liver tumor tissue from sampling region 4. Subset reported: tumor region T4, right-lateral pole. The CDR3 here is CASSLGKVTSTGAFF. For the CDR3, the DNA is TGTGCCAGCAGCTTAGGGAAGGTTACGAGCACTGGAGCTTTCTTT.